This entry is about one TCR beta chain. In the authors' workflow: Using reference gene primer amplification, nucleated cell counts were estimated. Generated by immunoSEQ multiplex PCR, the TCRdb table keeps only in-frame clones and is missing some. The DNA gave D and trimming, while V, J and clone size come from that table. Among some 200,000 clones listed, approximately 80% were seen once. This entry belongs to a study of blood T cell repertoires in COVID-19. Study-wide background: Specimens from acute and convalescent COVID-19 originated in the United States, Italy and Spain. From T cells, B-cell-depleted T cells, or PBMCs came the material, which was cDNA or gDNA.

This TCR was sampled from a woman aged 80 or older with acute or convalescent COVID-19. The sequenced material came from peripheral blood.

The CDR3 nucleotides read TGCGCCAGCAGCCCAACGACGGGGGGCGAGGCTGGGGCCAACGTCCTGACTTTC. Its translation: CASSPTTGGEAGANVLTF. The chain has TRBV5-1 and TRBJ2-6, with D possibly TRBD2 on 7 matching bases. CDR3 length equals 18 residues. The germline V gene has CDR1 SGHRS and CDR2 YFSETQ. The V and J ends lost 4 bases and 2 bases respectively, with 19 bases between them.